This TCR beta chain emerged from a study of T cell changes during pregnancy in multiple sclerosis. This CDR3 has 18 residues. V was cut by 5 bases and J by 2 bases, with 23 bases left in between. Germline CDR1 reads SEHNR; CDR2 reads FQNEAQ (reference sequence). TCRdb's copy holds only in-frame clones and misses some; the assay was immunoSEQ multiplex PCR. This sample has approximately 87,000 clones; about 89% occur once, and the top ten carry less than 0.6%. The material was CD4+ T cells from peripheral blood mononuclear cells, obtained in the second trimester of pregnancy. The origin of this receptor is a female donor with multiple sclerosis, enrolled in a pregnancy study. The chain recombines TRBV7-9 with TRBJ2-3; D perhaps matches TRBD2 (6 bases). The CDR3 DNA reads TGTGCCAGCAGCACCCCTGGTTTGGTAGCGGAATACACAGATACGCAGTATTTT. Encoded protein: CASSTPGLVAEYTDTQYF.